These 4 T cell receptor beta chains were all obtained from the same sample, sequenced in a study of cytotoxic CD8 clonotypes in ibrutinib-treated CLL. Sequencing used immunoSEQ multiplex PCR; TCRdb keeps in-frame clones, though not all of them. The top ten clones hold approximately 5.1% of a sample with 140,000 to 150,000 clones, approximately 80% of them seen once. The starting material was PBMCs, obtained after 24 months of ibrutinib treatment. These receptors came from a human donor with chronic lymphocytic leukemia.

The V call is TRBV28, the J call TRBJ2-7; TRBD1 matches 8 bases. This CDR3 is built from 14 residues. V trimming: 5 bases; J trimming: 4 bases; junction bases outside the gene matches: 7. Per the germline V gene, CDR1 is MDHEN and CDR2 is SYDVKM. The CDR3 loop reads CASSDGTGQYEQYF. CDR3 in DNA: TGTGCCAGCAGTGATGGGACAGGACAGTACGAGCAGTACTTC.

The J gene is TRBJ2-7, the V gene TRBV7-9; 9 bases are shared with TRBD1. The CDR3 runs to 16 residues. With V trimmed by 1 base and J by 2 bases, 6 bases remained unmatched. Per the germline V gene, CDR1 is SEHNR and CDR2 is FQNEAQ (reference sequence). CDR3 coding DNA: TGTGCCAGCAGCTTAGGCCCGGGACAGGGAACCTACGAGCAGTACTTC. Translating it yields CASSLGPGQGTYEQYF.

This clone occurred once. This rearrangement joins TRBV7-9 to TRBJ1-4; 7 bases line up with TRBD1. Trimming removed 5 bases from V and 4 bases from J; junction bases left unmatched: 1. This CDR3 is built from 13 residues. Germline V gives CDR1 SEHNR, CDR2 FQNEAQ (reference sequence). For the CDR3, the DNA is TGTGCCAGCAGCACAGGGGTTAATGAAAAACTGTTTTTT. This codes for CASSTGVNEKLFF. The variable domain in full, completed from reference TRBV7-9 and TRBJ1-4, reads DTGVSQNPRHKITKRGQNVTFRCDPISEHNRLYWYRQTLGQGPEFLTYFQNEAQLEKSRLLSDRFSAERPKGSFSTLEIQRTEQGDSAMYLCASSTGVNEKLFFGSGTQLSVL.

V usage is TRBV7-8 and J usage is TRBJ1-2; 7 bases agree with TRBD1. Germline loops: CDR1 SGHVS, CDR2 FQNEAQ. V lost 3 bases and J lost 8; bases outside the gene matches: 12. This CDR3 contains 15 residues. In nucleotides, the CDR3 is TGTGCCAGCAGCTTGCCCACGACAGGGCTGGTCGGCTACACCTTC. It translates to CASSLPTTGLVGYTF.